The 23 T cell receptor beta chains below were found in one sample sequenced in a study of T cell clusters in autoimmune cytopenias. TRB rearrangements were amplified by touch-down multiplex PCR with mixed TRB-A/B primers. TCRdb re-called the multiplex PCR reads and shows each CDR3 protein once, DNA omitted. This sample's clone table lists 6,000 to 6,500 distinct CDR3 sequences. TRB amplification used around 270 ng of peripheral blood genomic DNA. Sequences were obtained from peripheral blood. The receptor source for this set is a human donor with an autoimmune cytopenia or autoimmune hepatitis (not recorded which).

The chain links TRBV7-2 to TRBJ1-5; the TCRdb D gene call, TRBD1, has no DNA to confirm it. Germline V CDR1 and CDR2: SGHTA, FQGNSA. The CDR3 contains 15 residues. CDR3 sequence: CASSLNGQPNQPQHF. Supplemented by reference TRBV7-2 and TRBJ1-5, the full variable domain reads GAGVSQSPSNKVTEKGKDVELRCDPISGHTALYWYRQSLGQGLEFLIYFQGNSAPDKSGLPSDRFSAERTGGSVSTLTIQRTQQEDSAVYLCASSLNGQPNQPQHFGDGTRLSIL.

Frequency places this clonotype as medium-sized (0.01 to 0.1%). The V and J genes are TRBV6-1 and TRBJ1-3. Germline loops: CDR1 MNHNS, CDR2 SASEGT. The CDR3 has 14 amino acids. The CDR3 here is CASSFDRAGNTIYF.

This clonotype registers medium-sized by frequency. The CDR3 reads CASSYRDRGRDTGELFF. The J gene is TRBJ2-2, the V gene TRBV6-6; the TCRdb D gene call, TRBD1, has no DNA to confirm it. CDR1 MNHNY and CDR2 SVGAGI come from the germline V gene (reference sequence). CDR3 size: 17 residues.

According to its frequency, this clonotype is large. V gene TRBV29-1 combines with J gene TRBJ2-3; the TCRdb call, TRBD1, lacks DNA for checking. This CDR3 has 15 residues. Germline lookup yields CDR1 SQVTM and CDR2 ANQGSEA. CDR3 sequence: CSVAALGVATDTQYF.

Its frequency marks this clonotype as medium-sized. The chain couples TRBV12-3 or TRBV12-4 to TRBJ2-1; TCRdb gives TRBD1 as the D gene, but with no DNA this cannot be confirmed. This CDR3 has 16 residues. The CDR3 region is CASIKVSGQIYNEQFF.

The chain employs TRBV19 and TRBJ1-5; TCRdb lists TRBD1, though no DNA is available to test this call. Germline lookup yields CDR1 LNHDA and CDR2 SQIVND (reference sequence). The CDR3 totals 13 residues. Here the CDR3 reads CASSIPGRRPQHF. Using reference TRBV19 and TRBJ1-5 for the parts outside the CDR3, the full variable domain is DGGITQSPKYLFRKEGQNVTLSCEQNLNHDAMYWYRQDPGQGLRLIYYSQIVNDFQKGDIAEGYSVSREKKESFPLTVTSAQKNPTAFYLCASSIPGRRPQHFGDGTRLSIL.

Frequency places this clonotype as medium-sized. V usage is TRBV6-5 and J usage is TRBJ1-4. The germline CDR1 and CDR2 sequences are MNHEY and SVGAGI. The CDR3 runs 14 residues. CDR3: CASSYSHEVEKLFF.

By frequency, this clonotype is medium-sized. The chain uses TRBV6-5 and TRBJ1-2; the TCRdb D gene call, TRBD1, has no DNA to confirm it. Germline V CDR1 and CDR2: MNHEY, SVGAGI. CDR3 length: 14 residues. CDR3 sequence: CASRASREGYGYTF.

This clonotype is medium-sized by frequency. The chain combines TRBV6-2 or TRBV6-3 with TRBJ1-5. CDR1 is MNHEY, CDR2 SVGEGT, per germline. The CDR3 has 13 amino acids. CDR3 residues: CASRDGDFMAQHF.

This clonotype is identified as medium-sized from frequency. The chain joins TRBV19 to TRBJ2-3; checking the TCRdb D call of TRBD2 is not possible without DNA. The germline V gene has CDR1 LNHDA and CDR2 SQIVND (reference sequence). This CDR3 spans 16 amino acids. CDR3 region: CASSTHSGGAPDTQYF. Using reference TRBV19 and TRBJ2-3 for the parts outside the CDR3, the full variable domain is DGGITQSPKYLFRKEGQNVTLSCEQNLNHDAMYWYRQDPGQGLRLIYYSQIVNDFQKGDIAEGYSVSREKKESFPLTVTSAQKNPTAFYLCASSTHSGGAPDTQYFGPGTRLTVL.

The chain recombines TRBV24-1 with TRBJ2-7. Per germline, CDR1 KGHDR and CDR2 SFDVKD. The length of the CDR3 is 15 residues. CDR3 amino acids: CATSDLSYGNYEQYF.

Judged by frequency, this clonotype is medium-sized. The V gene is TRBV7-6, the J gene TRBJ2-1; no DNA is available, so the TRBD1 call from TCRdb remains unchecked. CDR1 and CDR2 (germline): SGHVS, FNYEAQ. This CDR3 has 13 residues. The CDR3: CASSPLGYNEQFF.

Measured by frequency, this clonotype is medium-sized. The chain employs TRBV19 and TRBJ1-2; as DNA is missing, the TRBD1 call by TCRdb cannot be tested. The CDR3 spans 14 residues. Per the germline V gene, CDR1 is LNHDA and CDR2 is SQIVND (reference sequence). CDR3 loop: CASSPQGAYYGYTF.

V usage is TRBV20-1 and J usage is TRBJ1-2; with no DNA, the TCRdb D assignment of TRBD1 cannot be verified. This CDR3 has 15 amino acids. The germline V gene encodes CDR1 DFQATT and CDR2 SNEGSKA (reference sequence). CDR3 amino acids: CSASSTGTTTYGYTF.

Considering frequency, this clonotype is medium-sized. This chain links TRBV29-1 with TRBJ2-3; the D gene TCRdb calls, TRBD1, cannot be checked with no DNA. This CDR3 has 11 residues. CDR1 and CDR2 (germline): SQVTM, ANQGSEA. CDR3 amino acids: CSVRGGDTQYF.

This sequence joins TRBV5-5 and TRBJ2-5; no DNA is available, so the TRBD1 call from TCRdb remains unchecked. The V gene's germline CDR1 is SGHKS and CDR2 YYEKEE (reference sequence). The CDR3 totals 14 residues. The CDR3 loop reads CASSLGGARETQYF. The full variable domain, with the rest looked up from reference TRBV5-5 and TRBJ2-5, is DAGVTQSPTHLIKTRGQQVTLRCSPISGHKSVSWYQQVLGQGPQFIFQYYEKEERGRGNFPDRFSARQFPNYSSELNVNALLLGDSALYLCASSLGGARETQYFGPGTRLLVL.

This clonotype ranks as medium-sized in terms of frequency. This sequence joins TRBV29-1 and TRBJ2-7; the TCRdb call, TRBD1, lacks DNA for checking. This CDR3 has 17 residues. Germline CDR1 SQVTM, CDR2 ANQGSEA. The CDR3 region is CSVADLAQGYPSYEQYF.

The chain joins TRBV5-4 to TRBJ2-5; there is no DNA to check the TCRdb D call of TRBD2. The CDR3 is 17 residues long. Per the germline V gene, CDR1 is SGHNT and CDR2 is YYREEE (reference sequence). The CDR3 sequence: CASSLGGGSGGTETQYF.

Considering frequency, this clonotype is medium-sized. The chain links TRBV10-3 to TRBJ1-4; absent DNA, TCRdb's TRBD1 call cannot be checked. The CDR3 has 14 residues. Germline V gives CDR1 ENHRY, CDR2 SYGVKD. The CDR3 reads CASRPGVGPEKLFF.

By frequency, this clonotype is medium-sized. This chain links TRBV27 with TRBJ2-2; the D call from TCRdb, TRBD1, cannot be confirmed without DNA. Germline V gene lookup returns CDR1 MNHEY and CDR2 SMNVEV (reference sequence). CDR3 length equals 14 residues. The CDR3 is CASSLGTVTGELFF.

Frequency places this clonotype as medium-sized. The chain uses TRBV7-6 and TRBJ2-1; TCRdb's D call, TRBD1, is unchecked because there is no DNA. This CDR3 region has 12 residues. Germline CDR1 is SGHVS and CDR2 is FNYEAQ. The CDR3 sequence: CASSQNGREQFF.

The chain links TRBV4-3 to TRBJ2-7; TCRdb gives TRBD2 as the D gene, but with no DNA this cannot be confirmed. Germline CDR1 is LGHNA and CDR2 is YSLEER. CDR3 length equals 15 residues. This chain's CDR3 is CASSQDGGGSYEQYF.

This clonotype is called medium-sized based on its frequency. CDR3: CASRELGLAGEQFF. This sequence joins TRBV6-1 and TRBJ2-1; there is no DNA to check the TCRdb D call of TRBD2. The germline V gene encodes CDR1 MNHNS and CDR2 SASEGT. The CDR3 sequence is 14 residues long.